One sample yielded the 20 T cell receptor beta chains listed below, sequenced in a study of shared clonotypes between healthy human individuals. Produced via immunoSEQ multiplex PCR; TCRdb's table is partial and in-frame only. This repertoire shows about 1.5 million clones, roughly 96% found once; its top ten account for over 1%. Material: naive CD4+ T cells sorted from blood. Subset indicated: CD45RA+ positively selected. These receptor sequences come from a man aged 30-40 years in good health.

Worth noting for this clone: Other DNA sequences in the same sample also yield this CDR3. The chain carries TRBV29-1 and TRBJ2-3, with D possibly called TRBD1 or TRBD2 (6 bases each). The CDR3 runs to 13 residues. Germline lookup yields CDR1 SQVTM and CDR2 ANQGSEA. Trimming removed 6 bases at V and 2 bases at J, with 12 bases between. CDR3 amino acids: CSVGGKYTDTQYF. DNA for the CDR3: TGCAGCGTCGGGGGCAAATACACAGATACGCAGTATTTT.

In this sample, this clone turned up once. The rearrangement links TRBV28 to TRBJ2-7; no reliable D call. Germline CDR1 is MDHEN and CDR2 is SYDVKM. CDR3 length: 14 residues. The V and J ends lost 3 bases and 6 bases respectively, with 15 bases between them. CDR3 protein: CASSFPSPKGEQYF. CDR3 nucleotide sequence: TGTGCCAGCAGTTTCCCCTCCCCTAAGGGCGAGCAGTACTTC. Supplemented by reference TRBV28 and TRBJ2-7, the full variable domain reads DVKVTQSSRYLVKRTGEKVFLECVQDMDHENMFWYRQDPGLGLRLIYFSYDVKMKEKGDIPEGYSVSREKKERFSLILESASTNQTSMYLCASSFPSPKGEQYFGPGTRLTVT.

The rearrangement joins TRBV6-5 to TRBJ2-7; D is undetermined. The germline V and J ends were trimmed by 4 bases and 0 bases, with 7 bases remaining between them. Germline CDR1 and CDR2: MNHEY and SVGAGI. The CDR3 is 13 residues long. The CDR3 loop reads CASSSQSSYEQYF. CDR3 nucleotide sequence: TGTGCCAGCAGTTCTCAGAGCTCCTACGAGCAGTACTTC.

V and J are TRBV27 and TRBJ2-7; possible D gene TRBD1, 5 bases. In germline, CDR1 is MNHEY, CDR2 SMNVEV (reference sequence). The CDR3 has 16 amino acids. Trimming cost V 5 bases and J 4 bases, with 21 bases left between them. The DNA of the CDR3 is TGTGCCAGCAGTCGTAATGGGGCAGGTATTGGGTACGAGCAGTACTTC. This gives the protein CASSRNGAGIGYEQYF.

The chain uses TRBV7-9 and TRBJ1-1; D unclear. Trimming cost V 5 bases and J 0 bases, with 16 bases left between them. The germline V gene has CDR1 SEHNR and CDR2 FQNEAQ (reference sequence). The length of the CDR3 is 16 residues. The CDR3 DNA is TGTGCCAGCAGCACTCCGTCGGGAATCATGAACACTGAAGCTTTCTTT. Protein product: CASSTPSGIMNTEAFF.

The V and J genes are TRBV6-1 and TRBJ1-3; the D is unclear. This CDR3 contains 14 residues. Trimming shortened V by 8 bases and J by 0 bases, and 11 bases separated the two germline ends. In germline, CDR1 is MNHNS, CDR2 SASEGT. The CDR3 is CASHGPFSGNTIYF. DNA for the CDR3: TGTGCCAGCCACGGGCCGTTCTCTGGAAACACCATATATTTT.

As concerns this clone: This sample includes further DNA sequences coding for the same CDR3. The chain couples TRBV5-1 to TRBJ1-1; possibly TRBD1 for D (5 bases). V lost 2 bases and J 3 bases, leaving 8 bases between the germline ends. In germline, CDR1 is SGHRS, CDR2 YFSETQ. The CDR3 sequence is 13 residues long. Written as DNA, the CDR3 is TGCGCCAGCAGCTTTGGGGCGGACACTGAAGCTTTCTTT. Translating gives CASSFGADTEAFF.

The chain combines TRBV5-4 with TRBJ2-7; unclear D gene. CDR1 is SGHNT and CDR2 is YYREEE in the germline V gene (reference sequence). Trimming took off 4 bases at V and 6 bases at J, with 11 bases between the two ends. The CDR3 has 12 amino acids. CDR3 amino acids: CASSGPGSEQYF. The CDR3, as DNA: TGTGCCAGCAGCGGTCCTGGGTCCGAGCAGTACTTC.

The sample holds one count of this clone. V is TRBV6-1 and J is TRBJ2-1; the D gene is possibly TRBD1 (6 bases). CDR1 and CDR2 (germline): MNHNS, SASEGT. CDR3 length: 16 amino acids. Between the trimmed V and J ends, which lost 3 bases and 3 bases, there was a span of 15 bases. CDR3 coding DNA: TGTGCCAGCAGTGAGAGGGGGAAACCTATCTACAATGAGCAGTTCTTC. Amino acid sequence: CASSERGKPIYNEQFF.

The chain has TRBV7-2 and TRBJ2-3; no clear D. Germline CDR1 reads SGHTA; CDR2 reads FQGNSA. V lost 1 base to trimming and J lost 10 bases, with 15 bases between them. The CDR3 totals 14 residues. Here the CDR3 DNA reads TGTGCCAGCAGCTTAGAACCGGCTGCCGTGGCGCAGTATTTT. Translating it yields CASSLEPAAVAQYF.

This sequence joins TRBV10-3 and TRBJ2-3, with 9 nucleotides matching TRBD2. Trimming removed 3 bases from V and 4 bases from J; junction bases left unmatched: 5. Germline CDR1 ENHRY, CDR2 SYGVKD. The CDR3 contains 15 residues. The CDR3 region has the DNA TGTGCCATCAGTGATAGGCGGGAGGGCCCAGATACGCAGTATTTT. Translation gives CAISDRREGPDTQYF.

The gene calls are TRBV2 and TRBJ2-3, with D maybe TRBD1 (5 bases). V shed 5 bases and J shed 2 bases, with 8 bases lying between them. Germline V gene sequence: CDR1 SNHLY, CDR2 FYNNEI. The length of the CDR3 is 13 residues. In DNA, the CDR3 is TGTGCCAGCAGTCCGGACAACACAGATACGCAGTATTTT. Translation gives CASSPDNTDTQYF.

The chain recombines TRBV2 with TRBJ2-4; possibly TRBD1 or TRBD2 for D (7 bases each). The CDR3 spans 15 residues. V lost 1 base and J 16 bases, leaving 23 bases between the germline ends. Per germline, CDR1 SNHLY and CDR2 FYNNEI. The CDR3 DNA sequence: TGTGCCAGCAGTGAAGAATCAGGGGGGAGGGCGGTCCGATACTTC. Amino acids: CASSEESGGRAVRYF.

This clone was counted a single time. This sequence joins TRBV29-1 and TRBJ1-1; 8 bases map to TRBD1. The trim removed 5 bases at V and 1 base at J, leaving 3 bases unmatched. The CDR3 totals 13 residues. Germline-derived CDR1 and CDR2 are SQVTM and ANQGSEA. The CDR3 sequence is CSVRTGTNTEAFF. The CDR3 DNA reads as TGCAGCGTTAGGACAGGGACGAACACTGAAGCTTTCTTT.

CDR3 in DNA: TGTGCCAGCTACTTAGCGGGAGGGCCCCGGTTCTTC. Translating gives CASYLAGGPRFF. The chain carries TRBV5-4 and TRBJ2-1, with 11 bases fitting TRBD2. The V segment lost 7 bases and the J segment 15 bases; nucleotides outside the gene matches: 9. This CDR3 has 12 amino acids. The germline V gene encodes CDR1 SGHNT and CDR2 YYREEE (reference sequence).

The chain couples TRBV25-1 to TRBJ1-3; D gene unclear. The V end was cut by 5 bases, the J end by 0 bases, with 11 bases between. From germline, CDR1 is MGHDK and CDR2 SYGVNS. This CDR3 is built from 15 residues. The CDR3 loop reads CASSTRSLSGNTIYF. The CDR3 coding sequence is TGTGCCAGCAGTACAAGGTCACTCTCTGGAAACACCATATATTTT. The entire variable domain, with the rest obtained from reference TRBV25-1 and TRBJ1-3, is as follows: EADIYQTPRYLVIGTGKKITLECSQTMGHDKMYWYQQDPGMELHLIHYSYGVNSTEKGDLSSESTVSRIRTEHFPLTLESARPSHTSQYLCASSTRSLSGNTIYFGEGSWLTVV.

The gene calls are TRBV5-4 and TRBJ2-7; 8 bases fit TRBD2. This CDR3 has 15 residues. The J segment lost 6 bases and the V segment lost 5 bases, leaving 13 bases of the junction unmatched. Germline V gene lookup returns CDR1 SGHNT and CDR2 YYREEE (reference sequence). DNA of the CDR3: TGTGCCAGCAGTTTCGGCGGGACTAGTTATCCCGAGCAGTACTTC. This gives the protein CASSFGGTSYPEQYF.

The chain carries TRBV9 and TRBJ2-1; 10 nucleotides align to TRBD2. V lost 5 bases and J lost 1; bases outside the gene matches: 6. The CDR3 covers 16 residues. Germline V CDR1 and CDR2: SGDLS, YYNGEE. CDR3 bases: TGTGCCAGCAGTCCTAGCGGGAGTCGATCCTACAATGAGCAGTTCTTC. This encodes CASSPSGSRSYNEQFF.

CDR3 in DNA: TGTGCCAGCAGCCCCCGGACAGCGACCTACGAGCAGTACTTC. Protein: CASSPRTATYEQYF. V is TRBV5-6 and J is TRBJ2-7; D may be TRBD1 (6 bases). Germline V CDR1 and CDR2: SGHDT, YYEEEE. The CDR3 runs 14 residues. V lost 4 bases and J lost 2, with 13 bases in between.

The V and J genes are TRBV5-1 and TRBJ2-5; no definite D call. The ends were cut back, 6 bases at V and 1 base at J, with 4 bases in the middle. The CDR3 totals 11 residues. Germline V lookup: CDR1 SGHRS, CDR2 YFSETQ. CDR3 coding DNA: TGCGCCAGCACCGCCCAAGAGACCCAGTACTTC. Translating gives CASTAQETQYF.